This TCR beta chain is from a study of T cells in Graves' hyperthyroidism and ophthalmopathy (dated by TCRdb to about 2019). About the investigation overall: Peripheral blood was collected at initial diagnosis, before any treatment. TCR V-J signatures able to tell the groups apart were searched for in a discovery cohort of some 100 patients, of whom fewer than 45 had Graves' ophthalmopathy and 55 to 65 had stable Graves' hyperthyroidism. Prospective prediction of ophthalmopathy was tested in an independent validation cohort consisting of some 19 hyperthyroidism patients and approximately 16 patients who later progressed to ophthalmopathy. The roughly 90 discovery patients were divided at random into training and test sets in a 7:3 ratio. Thyroid tissue and blood T-cell repertoires from more than five Graves' hyperthyroidism patients were also compared in the study. Following sampling, methimazole starting at 30 mg daily was given to hyperthyroidism patients, and high-dose intravenous methylprednisolone was given to ophthalmopathy patients. According to the paper, TCR Vbeta CDR3 sequencing was carried out on 135 peripheral blood samples, which came from some 41 ophthalmopathy, around 75 hyperthyroidism and around 17 progressor patients. What the authors observed across the whole study: In validation, progression to ophthalmopathy was predicted by the model with nearly 71% sensitivity and nearly 75% specificity, a median of approximately 6.5 months before onset. Sample size was not statistically predetermined, and investigators were not blinded to group allocation. A 13 V-J signature model separated ophthalmopathy from stable hyperthyroidism, with approximately 87% sensitivity and approximately 81% specificity in cross-validation and 80%/75% in testing. Most expanded thyroid clonotypes (frequency above 0.001) were also detected in blood, suggesting blood repertoires may reflect thyroid immune responses.

Concerning this clonotype: Its antigen is not yet known. Qualities for individual bases were not recorded, and no much larger clone is one base off.

CDR1 and CDR2, per the germline V gene, are MDHEN and SYDVKM. The junction shows trimming of 8 bases on V and 3 bases on J, and the gene matches do not reach 10 bases of it. The CDR3 holds 15 amino acids from the cysteine to the phenylalanine. The kept DNA is CDR3 alone, 45 bases in frame from the first base. Amplification of TCR beta CDR3 regions was carried out from RNA transcripts. A first-round RT-PCR of the TCR CDR3 used the HTBI primer set with the Qiagen OneStep RT-PCR kit. Libraries were constructed in a second round of multiplex PCR, after which size selection and purification were performed. The libraries were sequenced on an Illumina HiSeq2000 using paired-end 100 bp reads. From the authors' description of their analysis: SOAPnuke was used to process the raw data, throwing out any read that contained adapters or uncalled bases, had a mean Phred below 15, or lacked an exact constant-primer or identifier match. High-quality paired reads were merged using COPE v1.2.5, and each unique nucleotide sequence was defined as a clonotype. Clonotypes were aligned to IMGT TRBV, TRBD and TRBJ reference segments using MiTCR v1.1. The analysis included only V-J combinations with a frequency above 0.0001, which together covered more than 98% of the repertoires. A TCS score was defined as the ratio of F50 (clonal expansion) to E x V (chaos), with BLOSUM62-based TCRdist applied between CDR3 peptides within each V-J. Welch's t-statistics and random forest reduced several hundred V-J features to about 12, which were used in a naive Bayes classifier (R e1071). Starting from the raw public reads, TCRdb applied fastp trimming at Q25, assembled clones with MiXCR and retained in-frame beta chains. When rows share a CDR3 protein, they turn into one entry using the most common DNA and genes. The V and J calls reflect TCRdb's pipeline rather than the authors' work. Recorded for this sample are almost 350,000 distinct CDR3 sequences; around 18% of them occurred a single time. 15% of the sample is held by the ten biggest clonotypes.

Moderately to severely active disease, a Clinical Activity Score of at least 3, a NOSPECS grade of at least 4, and a duration under 3 months were present in ophthalmopathy patients. The study excluded patients with uncontrolled infections, other autoimmune diseases, pregnancy or lactation. Diagnoses were established on the basis of clinical symptoms, serum thyroxine and TRAb, thyroid ultrasound, and orbital computed tomography. PBMCs were separated from roughly 9.6 ml of fresh peripheral blood using Ficoll-Paque density gradient centrifugation. Total RNA was extracted using Trizol reagent, and RNA quality was assessed on an Agilent 2100 Bioanalyzer.

Sample: blood. The V gene is TRBV28 and the J gene is TRBJ1-1, with TRBD1 matching 9 junction bases. The origin of this receptor is a woman between 40 and 55 years old with Graves' ophthalmopathy. The nucleotide sequence reads as follows: TGTGCCAGCGTCCGACAGGGGGACGTGGACACTGAAGCTTTCTTT. Its amino acids are CASVRQGDVDTEAFF.